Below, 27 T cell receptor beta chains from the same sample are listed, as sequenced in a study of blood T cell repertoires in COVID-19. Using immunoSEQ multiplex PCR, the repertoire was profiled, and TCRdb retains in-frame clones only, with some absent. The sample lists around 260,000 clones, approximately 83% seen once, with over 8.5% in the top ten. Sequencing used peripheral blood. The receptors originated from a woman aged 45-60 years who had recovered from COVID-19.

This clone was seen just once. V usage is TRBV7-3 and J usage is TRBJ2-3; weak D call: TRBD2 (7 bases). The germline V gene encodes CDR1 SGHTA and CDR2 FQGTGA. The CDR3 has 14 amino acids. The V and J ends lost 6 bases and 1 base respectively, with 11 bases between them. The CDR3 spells CASRVGGGTDTQYF. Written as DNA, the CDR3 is TGTGCCAGCAGGGTAGGGGGGGGCACAGATACGCAGTATTTT. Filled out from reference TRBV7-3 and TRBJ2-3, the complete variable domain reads GAGVSQTPSNKVTEKGKYVELRCDPISGHTALYWYRQSLGQGPEFLIYFQGTGAADDSGLPNDRFFAVRPEGSVSTLKIQRTERGDSAVYLCASRVGGGTDTQYFGPGTRLTVL.

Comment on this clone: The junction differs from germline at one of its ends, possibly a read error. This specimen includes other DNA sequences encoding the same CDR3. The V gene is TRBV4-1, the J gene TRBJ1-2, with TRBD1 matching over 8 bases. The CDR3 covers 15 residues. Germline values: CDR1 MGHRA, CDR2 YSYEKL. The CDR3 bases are TGCGCCAGCAGTCAAGGACAGGGACCCAACTATGGCTACACCTTC. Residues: CASSQGQGPNYGYTF.

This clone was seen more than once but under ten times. CDR3 in amino acids: CASMGLLGTEAFF. In nucleotides, the CDR3 is TGCGCCAGTATGGGACTTCTAGGCACTGAAGCTTTCTTT. J is TRBJ1-1 and V is TRBV5-1, with D perhaps TRBD1 (5 bases). The CDR3 runs 13 residues. With 8 bases removed from V and 4 bases from J, the gap between germline ends came to 15 bases. Germline V lookup: CDR1 SGHRS, CDR2 YFSETQ.

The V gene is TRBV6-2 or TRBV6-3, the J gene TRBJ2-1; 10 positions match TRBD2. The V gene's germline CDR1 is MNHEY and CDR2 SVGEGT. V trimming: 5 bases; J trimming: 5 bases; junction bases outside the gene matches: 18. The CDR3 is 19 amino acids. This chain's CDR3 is CASSLRGPNASGRNNEQFF. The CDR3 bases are TGTGCCAGCAGTCTCCGTGGGCCGAACGCTAGCGGGAGAAACAATGAGCAGTTCTTC.

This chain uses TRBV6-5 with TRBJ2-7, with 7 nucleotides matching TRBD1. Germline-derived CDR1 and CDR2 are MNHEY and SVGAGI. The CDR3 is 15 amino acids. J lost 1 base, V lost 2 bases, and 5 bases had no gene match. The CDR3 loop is CASSYKPGQSYEQYF. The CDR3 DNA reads TGTGCCAGCAGTTACAAGCCGGGACAGTCCTACGAGCAGTACTTC.

The CDR3 nucleotides are TGTGCCAGCAGCGTAGCTCTCCTAGCGGGAGAGGGAAATGAGCAGTTCTTC. Its translation is CASSVALLAGEGNEQFF. The chain is built from TRBV9 and TRBJ2-1; TRBD2 matches at 10 bases. CDR3 length equals 17 residues. Looked up from germline, CDR1 is SGDLS and CDR2 is YYNGEE. V shed 0 bases and J 7 bases; nucleotides not matched to a gene: 10.

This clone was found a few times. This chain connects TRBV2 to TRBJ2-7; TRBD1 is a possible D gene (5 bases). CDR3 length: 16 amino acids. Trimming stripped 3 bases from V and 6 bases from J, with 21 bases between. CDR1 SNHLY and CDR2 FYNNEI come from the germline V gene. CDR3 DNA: TGTGCCAGCAGTGATAATTGGGGCAAAGGAATAGGCGAGCAGTACTTC. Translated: CASSDNWGKGIGEQYF.

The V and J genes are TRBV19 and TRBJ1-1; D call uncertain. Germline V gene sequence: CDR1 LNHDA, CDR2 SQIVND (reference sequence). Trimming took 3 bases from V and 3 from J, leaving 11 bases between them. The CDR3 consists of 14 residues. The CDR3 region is CASSMRGRDTEAFF. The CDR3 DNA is TGTGCCAGTAGTATGAGAGGGCGGGACACTGAAGCTTTCTTT.

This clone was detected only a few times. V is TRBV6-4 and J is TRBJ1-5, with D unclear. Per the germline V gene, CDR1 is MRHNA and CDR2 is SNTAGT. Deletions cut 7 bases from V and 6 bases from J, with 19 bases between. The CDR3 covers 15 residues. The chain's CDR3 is CASTLRGLEGQPQHF. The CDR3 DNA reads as TGTGCCAGCACCCTGCGAGGACTGGAGGGTCAGCCCCAGCATTTT.

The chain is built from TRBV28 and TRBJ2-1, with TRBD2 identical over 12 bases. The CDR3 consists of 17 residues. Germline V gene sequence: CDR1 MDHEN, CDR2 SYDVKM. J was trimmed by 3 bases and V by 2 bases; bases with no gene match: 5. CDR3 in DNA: TGTGCCAGCAGTTTACGACTAGCGGGAGAGATCTACAATGAGCAGTTCTTC. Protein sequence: CASSLRLAGEIYNEQFF.

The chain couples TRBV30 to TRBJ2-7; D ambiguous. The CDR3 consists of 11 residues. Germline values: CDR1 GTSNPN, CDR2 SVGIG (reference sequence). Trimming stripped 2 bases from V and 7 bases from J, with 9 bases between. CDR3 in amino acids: CAWSPPGEQYF. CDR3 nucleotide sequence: TGTGCCTGGAGTCCCCCCGGTGAGCAGTACTTC.

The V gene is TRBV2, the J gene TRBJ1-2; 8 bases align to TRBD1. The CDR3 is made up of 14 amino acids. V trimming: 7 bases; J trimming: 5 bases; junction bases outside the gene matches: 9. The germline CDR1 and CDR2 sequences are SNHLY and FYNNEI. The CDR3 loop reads CASTRQGIGYGYTF. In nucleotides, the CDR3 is TGTGCCAGCACCCGACAGGGGATTGGATATGGCTACACCTTC.

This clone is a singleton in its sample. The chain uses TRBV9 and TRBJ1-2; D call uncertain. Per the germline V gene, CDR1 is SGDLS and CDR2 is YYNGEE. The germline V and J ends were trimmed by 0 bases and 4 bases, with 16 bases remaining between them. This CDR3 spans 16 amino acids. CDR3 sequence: CASSVDPVGATYGYTF. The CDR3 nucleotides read TGTGCCAGCAGCGTAGACCCAGTGGGAGCGACCTATGGCTACACCTTC.

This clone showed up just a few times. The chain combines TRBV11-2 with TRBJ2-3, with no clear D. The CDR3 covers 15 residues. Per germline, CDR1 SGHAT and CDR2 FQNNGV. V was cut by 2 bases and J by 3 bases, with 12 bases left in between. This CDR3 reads CASSLIPGATDTQYF. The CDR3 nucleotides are TGTGCCAGCAGCTTAATCCCCGGTGCTACAGATACGCAGTATTTT.

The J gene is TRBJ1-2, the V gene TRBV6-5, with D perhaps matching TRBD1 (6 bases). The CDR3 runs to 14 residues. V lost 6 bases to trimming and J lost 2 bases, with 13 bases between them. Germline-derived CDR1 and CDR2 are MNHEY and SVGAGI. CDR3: CASSPTGPNYGYTF. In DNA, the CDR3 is TGTGCCAGCAGCCCAACAGGGCCGAACTATGGCTACACCTTC.

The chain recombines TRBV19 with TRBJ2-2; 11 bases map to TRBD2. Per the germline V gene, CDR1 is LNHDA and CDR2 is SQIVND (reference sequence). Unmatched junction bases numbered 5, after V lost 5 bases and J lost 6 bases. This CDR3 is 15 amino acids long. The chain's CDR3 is CASSPLAGGAGELFF. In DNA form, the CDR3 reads TGTGCCAGTAGTCCGCTAGCGGGAGGTGCCGGGGAGCTGTTTTTT.

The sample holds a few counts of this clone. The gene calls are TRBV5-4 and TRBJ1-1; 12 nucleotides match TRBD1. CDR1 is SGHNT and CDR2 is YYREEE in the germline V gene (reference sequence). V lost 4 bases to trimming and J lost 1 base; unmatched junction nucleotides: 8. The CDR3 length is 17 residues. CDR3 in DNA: TGTGCCAGCAGCCTGGGACAGGGGGCGATCAGGAACACTGAAGCTTTCTTT. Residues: CASSLGQGAIRNTEAFF.

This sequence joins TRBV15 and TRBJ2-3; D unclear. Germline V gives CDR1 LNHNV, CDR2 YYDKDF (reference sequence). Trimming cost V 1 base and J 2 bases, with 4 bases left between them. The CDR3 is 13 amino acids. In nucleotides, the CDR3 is TGTGCCACCAGCAGAGGGCACACAGATACGCAGTATTTT. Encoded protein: CATSRGHTDTQYF.

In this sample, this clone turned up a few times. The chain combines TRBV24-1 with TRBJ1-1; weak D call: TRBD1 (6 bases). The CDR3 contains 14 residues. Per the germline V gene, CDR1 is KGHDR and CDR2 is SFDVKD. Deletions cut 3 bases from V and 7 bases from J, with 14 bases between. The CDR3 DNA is TGTGCCACCAGTGATGGGGGCACTGCTCGTGAAGCTTTCTTT. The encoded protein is CATSDGGTAREAFF.

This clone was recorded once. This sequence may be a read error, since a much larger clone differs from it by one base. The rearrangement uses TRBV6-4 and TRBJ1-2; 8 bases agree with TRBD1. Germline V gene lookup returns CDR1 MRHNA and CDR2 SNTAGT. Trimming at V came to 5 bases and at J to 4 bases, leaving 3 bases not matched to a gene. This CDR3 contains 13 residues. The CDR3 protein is CASSQTGAYGYTF. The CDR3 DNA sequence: TGTGCCAGCAGTCAGACAGGGGCCTATGGCTACACCTTC.

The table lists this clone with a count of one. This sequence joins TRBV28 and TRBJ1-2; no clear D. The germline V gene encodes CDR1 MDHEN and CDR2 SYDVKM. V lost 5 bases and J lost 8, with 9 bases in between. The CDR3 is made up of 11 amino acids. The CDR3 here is CASSISPGYTF. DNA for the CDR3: TGTGCCAGCAGTATAAGCCCGGGCTACACCTTC.

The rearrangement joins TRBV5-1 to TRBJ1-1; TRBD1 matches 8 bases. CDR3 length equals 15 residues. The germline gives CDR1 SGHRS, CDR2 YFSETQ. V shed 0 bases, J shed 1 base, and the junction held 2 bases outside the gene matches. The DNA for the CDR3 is TGCGCCAGCAGCTTGGGACAGGGGTGGAACACTGAAGCTTTCTTT. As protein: CASSLGQGWNTEAFF. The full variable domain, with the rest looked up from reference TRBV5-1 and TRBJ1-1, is KAGVTQTPRYLIKTRGQQVTLSCSPISGHRSVSWYQQTPGQGLQFLFEYFSETQRNKGNFPGRFSGRQFSNSRSEMNVSTLELGDSALYLCASSLGQGWNTEAFFGQGTRLTVV.

The CDR3, as DNA: TGTGCCACCCGTCGACGGGTGGGAGTGAACACCGGGGAGCTGTTTTTT. Its translation: CATRRRVGVNTGELFF. The V call is TRBV10-3, the J call TRBJ2-2; D might be TRBD2 (5 bases). The germline V and J ends were trimmed by 10 bases and 1 base, with 19 bases remaining between them. This CDR3 spans 16 amino acids. Germline assignment: CDR1 ENHRY and CDR2 SYGVKD.

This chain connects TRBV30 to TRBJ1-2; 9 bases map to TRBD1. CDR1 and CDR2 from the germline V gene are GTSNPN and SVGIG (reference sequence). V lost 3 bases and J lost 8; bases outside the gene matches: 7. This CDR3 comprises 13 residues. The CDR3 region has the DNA TGTGCCTGGAGGGGACAGGGCGCGACCGGCTACACCTTC. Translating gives CAWRGQGATGYTF.

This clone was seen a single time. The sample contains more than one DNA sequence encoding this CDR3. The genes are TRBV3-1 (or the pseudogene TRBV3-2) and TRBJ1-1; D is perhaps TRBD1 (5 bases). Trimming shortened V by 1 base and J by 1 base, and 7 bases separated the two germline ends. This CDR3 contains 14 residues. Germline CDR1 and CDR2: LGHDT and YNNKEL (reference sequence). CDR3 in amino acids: CASSQVGGNTEAFF. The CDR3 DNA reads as TGTGCCAGCAGCCAAGTCGGGGGGAACACTGAAGCTTTCTTT.

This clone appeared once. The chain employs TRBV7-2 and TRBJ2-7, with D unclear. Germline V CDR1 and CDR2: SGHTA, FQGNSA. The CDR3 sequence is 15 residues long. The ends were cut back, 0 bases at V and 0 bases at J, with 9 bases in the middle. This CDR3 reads CASSLAWASSYEQYF. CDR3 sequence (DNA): TGTGCCAGCAGCTTAGCGTGGGCAAGCTCCTACGAGCAGTACTTC.

The CDR3 is CASSQDQGVTQYF. The CDR3 nucleotides read TGCGCCAGCAGCCAAGATCAGGGGGTGACCCAGTACTTC. The genes are TRBV4-1 and TRBJ2-5, with 7 bases matching TRBD1. The V and J ends lost 0 bases and 7 bases, in that order; junction bases with no gene match: 2. Per germline, CDR1 MGHRA and CDR2 YSYEKL. The CDR3 totals 13 residues.